This T cell receptor beta chain was sequenced during a study of molecular identifiers for immune sequencing clone quantification. V was shortened by 3 bases and J by 0 bases, with 13 bases between the two germline ends. The CDR3 runs 15 residues. The germline CDR1 and CDR2 sequences are SGHDT and YYEEEE. One entry per CDR3 protein, called by TCRdb with MiXCR from the PCR reads. Among about 640,000 distinct CDR3 sequences listed, less than 20% were seen once. This clonotype was seen only a few times. Antigen unknown. Sorting selected naive CD8 T cells with a CD8+CD4-CCR7+CD45RA+ phenotype. Whole-study findings and limits: Clones that exceeded 20 RNA copies held over 99% of effector molecules, yet under 1% in naive cells. Jurkat TCR RNA spiked in from one cell reportedly remained identifiable amid some 950,000 naive cells.

The chain is built from TRBV5-6 and TRBJ2-7, with D unresolved. This TCR was recovered from a human donor in good health. Some libraries in this study had Jurkat cell RNA spiked in. The sample was naive CD8+ T cells from blood, with Jurkat cell RNA spiked in. Subset in this sample: FACS-sorted CD8+CD4-CCR7+CD45RA+ naive T cells. CDR3 loop: CASSYGLMNSYEQYF. The CDR3 DNA reads TGTGCCAGCAGCTATGGCCTCATGAACTCCTACGAGCAGTACTTC.